One and the same sample provided the 28 T cell receptor beta chains below, sequenced in a study of T-cell reconstitution after alpha-beta-depleted transplantation in children (dated by TCRdb to the mid-2010s). Receptors were amplified or captured by PCR. TCRdb names Illumina HiSeq 2500 as the instrument used. To normalize quantification of the TCRbeta repertoire, the TCR libraries were built with molecular barcoding that relied on unique molecular identifiers. TCRdb redid the processing of the public reads, applying fastp at Q25 and MiXCR, and retained in-frame beta chains. Merged by CDR3 protein, the rows form single entries marked with the most common genes and DNA. Present in this sample are hundreds of thousands of distinct CDR3 sequences, approximately 13% of which were seen just once. The biggest ten clones account for about 5.6% of the sample. The material sequenced was PBMCs from the stem cell graft donor, taken from the stem cell graft. The origin of the receptors is a human donor who donated a stem cell graft to a child with combined immunodeficiency.

This clonotype was detected a few times. The CDR3 DNA reads TGCAGTGCTAGGGACAGTCCGGGCGGCCCATTCTCTGGGGCCAACGTCCTGACTTTC. Amino acids: CSARDSPGGPFSGANVLTF. This chain joins TRBV20-1 and TRBJ2-6; tentative D call: TRBD1 (6 bases). This CDR3 is 19 amino acids long. Trimming shortened V by 3 bases and J by 0 bases, and 21 bases separated the two germline ends. CDR1 is DFQATT and CDR2 is SNEGSKA in the germline V gene (reference sequence).

The CDR3 nucleotides read TGTGCCATACAGGGGGACGGGGAGCTGTTTTTT. Translation: CAIQGDGELFF. The chain carries TRBV2 and TRBJ2-2, with 8 bases fitting TRBD1. The CDR3 spans 11 residues. The junction had 2 bases not matched to a gene; V was cut back by 10 bases and J by 7 bases. Germline V gene lookup returns CDR1 SNHLY and CDR2 FYNNEI.

The rearrangement uses TRBV12-3 or TRBV12-4 and TRBJ1-2; D unclear. The CDR3 has 15 residues. Trimming removed 3 bases from V and 3 bases from J, with 14 bases in between. As DNA, the CDR3 is TGTGCCAGCAGTTTGAGGCTCAGGCCGGACTATGGCTACACCTTC. Translating gives CASSLRLRPDYGYTF.

Only a few counts were recorded for this clonotype. The V call is TRBV20-1, the J call TRBJ2-1, with D hard to call. The V gene's germline CDR1 is DFQATT and CDR2 SNEGSKA (reference sequence). The CDR3 is 10 residues long. The germline V and J ends were trimmed by 1 base and 13 bases, with 8 bases remaining between them. Here the CDR3 reads CSARGAHQFF. CDR3 bases: TGCAGTGCTAGAGGGGCCCACCAGTTCTTC.

This clonotype showed up just a few times. The chain couples TRBV12-3 or TRBV12-4 to TRBJ1-2; D possibly corresponds to TRBD1 (6 bases). The V and J ends lost 3 bases and 4 bases respectively, with 18 bases between them. CDR3 size: 16 residues. In DNA form, the CDR3 reads TGTGCCAGCAGTTTGCATGGGGGCCAGCCCGGCTATGGCTACACCTTC. Its translation is CASSLHGGQPGYGYTF.

The CDR3 reads CASSLRLIDSTSTDTQYF. In nucleotides, the CDR3 is TGTGCCAGCAGCTTACGTCTTATCGACTCTACTAGCACAGATACGCAGTATTTT. The V and J genes are TRBV11-2 and TRBJ2-3; D not certain. Germline V gene data show CDR1 as SGHAT and CDR2 as FQNNGV. This CDR3 region has 18 residues. V lost 2 bases to trimming and J lost 0 bases, with 18 bases between them.

The table lists this clonotype with a few counts. The V call is TRBV15, the J call TRBJ2-1, with 8 positions matching TRBD2. There are 16 residues in the CDR3. Losses at the gene ends were 1 base for V and 6 bases for J; bases not matched to a gene: 8. The V gene's germline CDR1 is LNHNV and CDR2 YYDKDF (reference sequence). The CDR3 DNA is TGTGCCACCAGCAGAGCTGGGCTAGCGGGTCCCAATGAGCAGTTCTTC. This sequence encodes CATSRAGLAGPNEQFF. The full variable domain, with the rest looked up from reference TRBV15 and TRBJ2-1, is DAMVIQNPRYQVTQFGKPVTLSCSQTLNHNVMYWYQQKSSQAPKLLFHYYDKDFNNEADTPDNFQSRRPNTSFCFLDIRSPGLGDTAMYLCATSRAGLAGPNEQFFGPGTRLTVL.

This clonotype has more than one count but fewer than ten. The rearrangement joins TRBV12-3 or TRBV12-4 to TRBJ2-2, with 11 bases aligning to TRBD1. The trim removed 2 bases at V and 0 bases at J, leaving 2 bases unmatched. The CDR3 is made up of 17 amino acids. The CDR3 DNA reads TGTGCCAGCAGTTTACGGGGACAGGGGGCGAACACCGGGGAGCTGTTTTTT. Protein: CASSLRGQGANTGELFF.

V is TRBV24-1 and J is TRBJ2-1; 16 bases are shared with TRBD2. The CDR3 is 19 amino acids. The junction had 6 bases not matched to a gene; V was cut back by 4 bases and J by 1 base. Germline V gene lookup returns CDR1 KGHDR and CDR2 SFDVKD. The CDR3 loop reads CATSEYGTSGRASYNEQFF. DNA of the CDR3: TGTGCCACCAGTGAATACGGGACTAGCGGGAGGGCGTCCTACAATGAGCAGTTCTTC.

This clonotype appeared a few times. The chain carries TRBV18 and TRBJ2-5, with D possibly matching TRBD1 (5 bases). V shed 2 bases and J shed 3 bases, with 7 bases lying between them. The CDR3 covers 13 residues. Germline V gene data show CDR1 as KGHSH and CDR2 as LQKENI. The CDR3 reads CASSPDSKETQYF. CDR3 coding DNA: TGTGCCAGCTCACCAGACAGTAAAGAGACCCAGTACTTC.

This clonotype was counted only a few times. The genes are TRBV10-3 and TRBJ2-6, with unresolved D. The ends were cut back, 10 bases at V and 0 bases at J, with 7 bases in the middle. Germline V CDR1 and CDR2: ENHRY, SYGVKD. CDR3 length equals 13 residues. CDR3 sequence: CATTTSGANVLTF. CDR3 DNA sequence: TGTGCCACCACAACCTCTGGGGCCAACGTCCTGACTTTC.

At least ten counts were recorded for this clonotype. This rearrangement joins TRBV4-2 to TRBJ2-2; D unresolved. Germline lookup yields CDR1 LGHNA and CDR2 YNFKEQ. V lost 0 bases and J lost 5, with 13 bases in between. The CDR3 sequence is 16 residues long. In DNA form, the CDR3 reads TGTGCCAGCAGCCAAGAAGAAGGGTCAGGAACCGGGGAGCTGTTTTTT. Residues: CASSQEEGSGTGELFF.

This clonotype turned up a few times. The genes are TRBV20-1 and TRBJ2-1, with unresolved D. Deletions cut 0 bases from V and 0 bases from J, with 12 bases between. The CDR3 is made up of 16 amino acids. Germline CDR1 reads DFQATT; CDR2 reads SNEGSKA (reference sequence). The CDR3 sequence is CSARDLYTSSYNEQFF. For the CDR3, the DNA is TGCAGTGCTAGAGATCTATACACGAGCTCCTACAATGAGCAGTTCTTC.

This clonotype was observed a handful of times. The chain employs TRBV6-1 and TRBJ2-5; perhaps TRBD1 as D (7 bases). The CDR3 length is 13 residues. V lost 6 bases to trimming and J lost 2 bases, with 10 bases between them. The germline CDR1 and CDR2 sequences are MNHNS and SASEGT. In DNA, the CDR3 is TGTGCCAGCAGGGAGGGACAGCAAGAGACCCAGTACTTC. It codes for CASREGQQETQYF.

There are a few counts of this clonotype. The CDR3 here is CSAWGQGVYEQYF. The CDR3 DNA reads TGCAGTGCGTGGGGACAGGGTGTCTACGAGCAGTACTTC. The gene calls are TRBV20-1 and TRBJ2-7; 9 bases line up with TRBD1. Germline trimming cut 6 bases from V and 3 bases from J; bases unmatched to any gene: 6. This CDR3 has 13 amino acids. Germline-derived CDR1 and CDR2 are DFQATT and SNEGSKA (reference sequence).

V is TRBV3-1 and J is TRBJ2-1, with D perhaps assigned TRBD1 or TRBD2 (5 bases each). Per germline, CDR1 LGHDT and CDR2 YNNKEL (reference sequence). Between the trimmed V and J ends, which lost 10 bases and 14 bases, there was a span of 27 bases. The CDR3 spans 14 residues. CDR3 sequence (DNA): TGTGCCACCACCCAAGAGGTCTCCGGGACCCACGAGTTCTTC. Translating it yields CATTQEVSGTHEFF.

The V and J genes are TRBV3-1 and TRBJ2-1; 9 bases fit TRBD2. V shed 4 bases, J shed 6 bases, and the junction held 7 bases outside the gene matches. Germline V gives CDR1 LGHDT, CDR2 YNNKEL (reference sequence). The length of the CDR3 is 15 residues. The CDR3: CASSRNLAGFNEQFF. The CDR3 bases are TGTGCCAGCAGCCGTAACCTAGCGGGGTTCAATGAGCAGTTCTTC.

J is TRBJ2-1 and V is TRBV7-3, with TRBD2 identical over 11 bases. Germline V lookup: CDR1 SGHTA, CDR2 FQGTGA. This CDR3 has 16 residues. The V gene end was trimmed by 5 bases and the J gene end by 4 bases; junction bases not matched to a gene: 7. For the CDR3, the DNA is TGTGCCAGCAGCCTTCGGGCTAGCGGGAGGTACAATGAGCAGTTCTTC. It is translated as CASSLRASGRYNEQFF.

The chain carries TRBV6-2 or TRBV6-3 and TRBJ1-1; 7 bases line up with TRBD1. The V gene end was trimmed by 5 bases and the J gene end by 4 bases; junction bases not matched to a gene: 13. The CDR3 covers 16 residues. Per germline, CDR1 MNHEY and CDR2 SVGEGT. CDR3 bases: TGTGCCAGCAGTAGCCCGCGGGGACAGCCGGGCACTGAAGCTTTCTTT. Translated, it gives CASSSPRGQPGTEAFF.

The sample holds many counts of this clonotype. The chain joins TRBV30 to TRBJ1-3; TRBD1 is a possible D gene (6 bases). This CDR3 is 16 amino acids long. V was cut by 0 bases and J by 4 bases, with 16 bases left in between. Germline V CDR1 and CDR2: GTSNPN, SVGIG (reference sequence). CDR3 bases: TGTGCCTGGAGTGTAGAAGTGGGGGGCTCGGGAAACACCATATATTTT. It encodes CAWSVEVGGSGNTIYF.

This clonotype was recorded at least ten times. V and J are TRBV4-2 and TRBJ2-1, with D tentatively TRBD2 (5 bases). The CDR3 runs 16 residues. Germline CDR1 is LGHNA and CDR2 is YNFKEQ. The V gene lost 1 base and the J gene lost 0 bases, with 10 bases spanning the gap. The CDR3 DNA is TGTGCCAGCAGCCAAGTCAAGACTAACTCCTACAATGAGCAGTTCTTC. Protein: CASSQVKTNSYNEQFF.

This clonotype was seen ten or more times. The V call is TRBV5-4, the J call TRBJ1-6; TRBD1 might be the D (5 bases). The CDR3 covers 16 residues. Germline assignment: CDR1 SGHNT and CDR2 YYREEE (reference sequence). V gave up 2 bases and J gave up 5 bases, with 14 bases separating them. CDR3 bases: TGTGCCAGCAGCTTAATGGGACCCGGGGATAATTCACCCCTCCACTTT. Its protein product is CASSLMGPGDNSPLHF.

V usage is TRBV3-1 and J usage is TRBJ1-6; D is possibly TRBD1 (6 bases). The germline gives CDR1 LGHDT, CDR2 YNNKEL (reference sequence). V lost 6 bases and J 7 bases, leaving 10 bases between the germline ends. The CDR3 is 13 amino acids. The CDR3 loop is CASRQGTNSPLHF. CDR3 nucleotides: TGTGCCAGCAGGCAGGGGACCAATTCACCCCTCCACTTT.

This clonotype was counted many times. V usage is TRBV6-1 and J usage is TRBJ2-1, with D unclear. Per germline, CDR1 MNHNS and CDR2 SASEGT. V was shortened by 8 bases and J by 1 base, with 15 bases between the two germline ends. The CDR3 consists of 15 residues. The CDR3 DNA is TGTGCCAGCTCCCCTATTAGCCCTTCCTACAATGAGCAGTTCTTC. This gives the protein CASSPISPSYNEQFF.

This clonotype was found many times. V usage is TRBV28 and J usage is TRBJ2-1; 7 nucleotides line up with TRBD2. CDR1 and CDR2 from the germline V gene are MDHEN and SYDVKM. V shed 3 bases and J 7 bases; nucleotides not matched to a gene: 6. The CDR3 has 14 amino acids. This chain's CDR3 is CASSFAGVGNEQFF. The CDR3 DNA reads TGTGCCAGCAGTTTTGCGGGAGTGGGAAATGAGCAGTTCTTC.

The sample holds many counts of this clonotype. The chain has TRBV29-1 and TRBJ2-3; 10 bases agree with TRBD1. The CDR3 has 15 residues. Germline V CDR1 and CDR2: SQVTM, ANQGSEA. With V trimmed by 7 bases and J by 1 base, 8 bases remained unmatched. CDR3: CSAIPGTGGTDTQYF. In DNA form, the CDR3 reads TGCAGCGCTATACCCGGGACAGGGGGCACAGATACGCAGTATTTT.

This clonotype was observed a few times. The rearrangement links TRBV15 to TRBJ2-5, with D perhaps TRBD2 (5 bases). The germline V gene has CDR1 LNHNV and CDR2 YYDKDF (reference sequence). CDR3 length: 15 amino acids. V was clipped by 1 base and J by 1 base, with 10 bases between them. CDR3 region: CATSRGETAQETQYF. The CDR3 bases are TGTGCCACCAGCAGAGGGGAGACTGCCCAAGAGACCCAGTACTTC.

This clonotype was seen a few times. The chain joins TRBV12-3 or TRBV12-4 to TRBJ2-1; 9 bases are a match to TRBD2. J lost 8 bases, V lost 3 bases, and 11 bases had no gene match. This CDR3 comprises 16 residues. CDR3 nucleotides: TGTGCCAGCAGTTTGGTTCCGGGACTAGCCGTCGATGAGCAGTTCTTC. This sequence encodes CASSLVPGLAVDEQFF.